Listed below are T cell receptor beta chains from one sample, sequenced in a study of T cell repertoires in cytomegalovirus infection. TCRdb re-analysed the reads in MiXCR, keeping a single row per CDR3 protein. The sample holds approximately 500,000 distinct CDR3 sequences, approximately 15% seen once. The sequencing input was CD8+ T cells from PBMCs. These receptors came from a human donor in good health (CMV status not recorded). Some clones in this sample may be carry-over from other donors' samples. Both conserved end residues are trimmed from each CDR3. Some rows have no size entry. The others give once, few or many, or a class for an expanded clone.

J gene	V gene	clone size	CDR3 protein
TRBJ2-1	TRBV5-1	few	ASSAPPEAGPDEQF
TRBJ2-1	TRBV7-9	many	ASSFGRGVNNEQF
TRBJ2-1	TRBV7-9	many	ASQWQEFNEQF
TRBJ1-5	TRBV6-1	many	ASSDPGQGGYSNQPQH
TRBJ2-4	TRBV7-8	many	ASSSLAGGPENIQY
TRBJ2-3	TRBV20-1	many	SASDLGTDTQY
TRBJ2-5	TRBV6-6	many	ASSYSKGRRETQY
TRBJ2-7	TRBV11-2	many	ASSPRGDRVILHLEQY
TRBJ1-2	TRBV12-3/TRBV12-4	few	ASSRLGGRGYT
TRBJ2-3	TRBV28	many	ASSVEPRTGNADTQY
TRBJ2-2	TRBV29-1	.	SVTSANTGELF
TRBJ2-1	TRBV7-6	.	ASSFSVDRWGNDQF
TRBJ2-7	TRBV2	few	ASSTTGLRYEQY
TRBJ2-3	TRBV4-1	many	ASSQDFLSGRTDTQY
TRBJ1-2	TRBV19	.	ASKMGQGSYGYT
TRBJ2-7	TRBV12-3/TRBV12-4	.	ASRRQQGGYEQY
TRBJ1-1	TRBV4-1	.	ASSLSGTSNTEAF